This TCR beta chain appears in the sequencing data of a study of blood T cell repertoires in COVID-19. Study-wide background: The United States, Italy and Spain provided the acute and convalescent COVID-19 samples. Sources were T cells, B-cell-depleted T cells, or PBMCs; the material itself was cDNA or gDNA.

Germline V gives CDR1 PRHDT, CDR2 FYEKMQ (reference sequence). The CDR3 runs 13 residues. The ends lost 4 bases at V and 15 bases at J; junction bases unmatched: 9. Per the authors' pipeline: Estimated nucleated cell counts came from reference gene primer amplification. Produced via immunoSEQ multiplex PCR; TCRdb's table is partial and in-frame only. Clone size and the V and J calls come from that table; the DNA yielded D and trimming. The data show approximately 200,000 clones, 88% seen once. Sequenced input: peripheral blood. The chain joins TRBV13 to TRBJ2-1; 10 bases align to TRBD2. This clonotype was sampled from a man between 65 and 80 years old with acute or convalescent COVID-19. CDR3 bases: TGTGCCAGCAGCTACGCTAGCGGGAGTCACCGGTTCTTC. Its translation: CASSYASGSHRFF. Filled out from reference TRBV13 and TRBJ2-1, the complete variable domain reads AAGVIQSPRHLIKEKRETATLKCYPIPRHDTVYWYQQGPGQDPQFLISFYEKMQSDKGSIPDRFSAQQFSDYHSELNMSSLELGDSALYFCASSYASGSHRFFGPGTRLTVL.